Each of the 31 T cell receptor beta chains below was sequenced from the same sample in a study of technical replicates of blood from a handful of donors (dated by TCRdb to about 2017). Library creation used the immunoSEQ multiplex PCR assay. The source is immuneACCESS, and TCRdb retained only in-frame sequences with V and J called. Part of the clones is not carried over; for the studies checked, unresolved V genes explain less than half of this, and the remainder is unexplained. Present in this sample are 70,000 to 85,000 clones, nearly 97% of which were seen just once. The ten largest make up approximately 0.22% of the sample. What was sequenced was T cells isolated from PBMCs. These receptor sequences come from a human donor in good health.

The chain has TRBV4-1 and TRBJ2-5, with 14 bases fitting TRBD2. Germline V gene sequence: CDR1 MGHRA, CDR2 YSYEKL. This CDR3 region has 18 residues. Trimming took 4 bases from V and 5 from J; bases not matched to a gene: 12. DNA for the CDR3: TGCGCCAGCAGCCTAAACCGGGGACTAGCGGGGGAGGCGGAGACCCAGTACTTC. It encodes CASSLNRGLAGEAETQYF.

The chain uses TRBV5-4 and TRBJ2-7; possibly TRBD1 for D (6 bases). Trimming took 2 bases from V and 7 from J, leaving 16 bases between them. CDR1 and CDR2 from the germline V gene are SGHNT and YYREEE (reference sequence). This CDR3 is built from 14 residues. The CDR3, as DNA: TGTGCCAGCAGCTTACAGGGCCTTACGCGTGAGCAGTACTTC. As protein: CASSLQGLTREQYF.

The chain combines TRBV2 with TRBJ1-1, with D uncertain. CDR1 is SNHLY, CDR2 FYNNEI, per germline. There are 14 residues in the CDR3. V was clipped by 7 bases and J by 1 base, with 13 bases between them. The CDR3 loop reads CASKELGKNTEAFF. DNA of the CDR3: TGTGCCAGCAAAGAGCTAGGAAAGAACACTGAAGCTTTCTTT.

The chain links TRBV11-2 to TRBJ2-6; 7 nucleotides agree with TRBD1. The trim removed 1 base at V and 0 bases at J, leaving 6 bases unmatched. Per germline, CDR1 SGHAT and CDR2 FQNNGV. CDR3 length: 18 residues. The CDR3 DNA is TGTGCCAGCAGCTTAGTAGGACAGGCAAACTCTGGGGCCAACGTCCTGACTTTC. This sequence encodes CASSLVGQANSGANVLTF.

The gene calls are TRBV18 and TRBJ2-5; D is perhaps TRBD1 (8 bases). Between the trimmed V and J ends, which lost 4 bases and 4 bases, there was a span of 19 bases. This CDR3 contains 16 residues. Germline CDR1 KGHSH, CDR2 LQKENI. This CDR3 reads CASSQYQTGEGETQYF. The CDR3 DNA follows: TGTGCCAGCTCACAATATCAGACAGGGGAGGGAGAGACCCAGTACTTC. Looking up the rest from reference TRBV18 and TRBJ2-5 gives the full variable domain: NAGVMQNPRHLVRRRGQEARLRCSPMKGHSHVYWYRQLPEEGLKFMVYLQKENIIDESGMPKERFSAEFPKEGPSILRIQQVVRGDSAAYFCASSQYQTGEGETQYFGPGTRLLVL.

The chain has TRBV5-1 and TRBJ1-1; tentatively, D is TRBD1 (5 bases). The CDR3 runs 14 residues. Between the trimmed V and J ends, which lost 4 bases and 4 bases, there was a span of 14 bases. Per germline, CDR1 SGHRS and CDR2 YFSETQ. The CDR3 nucleotides are TGCGCCAGCAGCCCCAGGGAAGGGGCCACTGAAGCTTTCTTT. Encoded protein: CASSPREGATEAFF.

The chain links TRBV7-9 to TRBJ2-7; the match to TRBD1 covers 8 bases. Germline values: CDR1 SEHNR, CDR2 FQNEAQ (reference sequence). The CDR3 has 15 residues. Trimming took 0 bases from V and 2 from J; bases not matched to a gene: 3. Here the CDR3 reads CASSLAMDRAYEQYF. The CDR3 nucleotides are TGTGCCAGCAGCTTAGCTATGGACAGGGCCTACGAGCAGTACTTC. Looking up the rest from reference TRBV7-9 and TRBJ2-7 gives the full variable domain: DTGVSQNPRHKITKRGQNVTFRCDPISEHNRLYWYRQTLGQGPEFLTYFQNEAQLEKSRLLSDRFSAERPKGSFSTLEIQRTEQGDSAMYLCASSLAMDRAYEQYFGPGTRLTVT.

The V and J genes are TRBV13 and TRBJ1-1, with D hard to call. This CDR3 spans 13 amino acids. V shed 5 bases and J shed 1 base, with 8 bases lying between them. Germline-derived CDR1 and CDR2 are PRHDT and FYEKMQ (reference sequence). CDR3 DNA: TGTGCCAGCAGCCACGCAGGGAACACTGAAGCTTTCTTT. It translates to CASSHAGNTEAFF. Supplemented by reference TRBV13 and TRBJ1-1, the full variable domain reads AAGVIQSPRHLIKEKRETATLKCYPIPRHDTVYWYQQGPGQDPQFLISFYEKMQSDKGSIPDRFSAQQFSDYHSELNMSSLELGDSALYFCASSHAGNTEAFFGQGTRLTVV.

J is TRBJ1-1 and V is TRBV28, with 7 nucleotides matching TRBD1. The CDR3 sequence is 14 residues long. V was clipped by 6 bases and J by 0 bases; unmatched bases: 4. Germline lookup yields CDR1 MDHEN and CDR2 SYDVKM. The CDR3 sequence is CASSWDSLNTEAFF. The CDR3, as DNA: TGTGCCAGCAGCTGGGACAGCTTGAACACTGAAGCTTTCTTT. Full variable domain (outside the CDR3, taken from reference TRBV28 and TRBJ1-1): DVKVTQSSRYLVKRTGEKVFLECVQDMDHENMFWYRQDPGLGLRLIYFSYDVKMKEKGDIPEGYSVSREKKERFSLILESASTNQTSMYLCASSWDSLNTEAFFGQGTRLTVV.

The rearrangement links TRBV2 to TRBJ1-4; D ambiguous. Trimming pared 5 bases from V and 8 bases from J, leaving 6 bases between. The germline CDR1 and CDR2 sequences are SNHLY and FYNNEI. The CDR3 runs 11 residues. The CDR3 region is CASSMREKLFF. The DNA of the CDR3 is TGTGCCAGCAGTATGAGGGAAAAACTGTTTTTT.

J is TRBJ2-1 and V is TRBV4-1; a possible D gene is TRBD1 (6 bases). CDR1 is MGHRA and CDR2 is YSYEKL in the germline V gene. This CDR3 contains 14 residues. Trimming stripped 4 bases from V and 2 bases from J, with 9 bases between. The CDR3 region is CASSPEGAYNEQFF. CDR3 DNA: TGCGCCAGCAGCCCCGAGGGGGCCTACAATGAGCAGTTCTTC.

The rearrangement links TRBV5-6 to TRBJ2-7; TRBD2 matches at 7 bases. Germline V lookup: CDR1 SGHDT, CDR2 YYEEEE. The CDR3 has 12 residues. V gave up 1 base and J gave up 11 bases; unmatched junction bases: 6. The CDR3 loop is CASSLRLSGEYF. The CDR3 region has the DNA TGTGCCAGCAGCTTGAGATTAAGCGGGGAGTACTTC.

This clone came up once. V is TRBV7-9 and J is TRBJ1-6; D gene unclear. Per the germline V gene, CDR1 is SEHNR and CDR2 is FQNEAQ (reference sequence). The CDR3 length is 14 residues. With 7 bases removed from V and 0 bases from J, the gap between germline ends came to 7 bases. The CDR3 reads CASTGGSYNSPLHF. CDR3 DNA: TGTGCCAGCACGGGAGGCTCCTATAATTCACCCCTCCACTTT.

V usage is TRBV5-1 and J usage is TRBJ2-5; D is perhaps TRBD2 (6 bases). The CDR3 spans 13 residues. Trimming cost V 9 bases and J 3 bases, with 15 bases left between them. CDR1 is SGHRS, CDR2 YFSETQ, per germline. CDR3 nucleotide sequence: TGCGCCACAGGAAGGAGGGACGAAGAGACCCAGTACTTC. Its translation is CATGRRDEETQYF.

The chain is built from TRBV4-1 and TRBJ1-1; 9 bases fit TRBD1. V shed 8 bases, J shed 6 bases, and the junction held 19 bases outside the gene matches. The CDR3 is 17 residues long. Looked up from germline, CDR1 is MGHRA and CDR2 is YSYEKL. CDR3 bases: TGCGCCAGCCTAAAATCCCCAGGGGACAGGGCGAGCGCTGAAGCTTTCTTT. Amino acids: CASLKSPGDRASAEAFF.

This sequence joins TRBV5-5 and TRBJ2-4, with D possibly matching TRBD1 (6 bases). Germline CDR1 is SGHKS and CDR2 is YYEKEE (reference sequence). The CDR3 contains 17 residues. The V end lost 7 bases, the J end lost 1 base, and 21 bases lay between the germline ends. As DNA, the CDR3 is TGTGCCAGCTCCTCGCTGTTGGGGGCGAGGGCCAAAAACATTCAGTACTTC. It codes for CASSSLLGARAKNIQYF.

The V gene is TRBV5-1, the J gene TRBJ1-4; 8 positions agree with TRBD1. The J segment lost 0 bases and the V segment lost 0 bases, leaving 4 bases of the junction unmatched. The CDR3 has 17 amino acids. Germline CDR1 is SGHRS and CDR2 is YFSETQ. The CDR3, as DNA: TGCGCCAGCAGCTTGGCAGGGACAGGATCAACTAATGAAAAACTGTTTTTT. Protein product: CASSLAGTGSTNEKLFF.

V gene TRBV11-2 combines with J gene TRBJ2-7; a possible D gene is TRBD2 (6 bases). CDR3 length: 14 residues. V was clipped by 1 base and J by 2 bases, with 9 bases between them. The V gene's germline CDR1 is SGHAT and CDR2 FQNNGV. CDR3 protein: CASSLGAGTYEQYF. For the CDR3, the DNA is TGTGCCAGCAGCTTAGGGGCGGGAACCTACGAGCAGTACTTC. Complete variable domain (other parts from reference TRBV11-2 and TRBJ2-7): EAGVAQSPRYKIIEKRQSVAFWCNPISGHATLYWYQQILGQGPKLLIQFQNNGVVDDSQLPKDRFSAERLKGVDSTLKIQPAKLEDSAVYLCASSLGAGTYEQYFGPGTRLTVT.

The chain carries TRBV7-8 and TRBJ2-5; tentative D call: TRBD1 (6 bases). V lost 3 bases and J 5 bases, leaving 13 bases between the germline ends. Germline V gene data show CDR1 as SGHVS and CDR2 as FQNEAQ. The CDR3 runs 14 residues. The CDR3 region is CASSLAWGRETQYF. CDR3 DNA: TGTGCCAGCAGCTTGGCATGGGGGCGGGAGACCCAGTACTTC.

The genes are TRBV30 and TRBJ1-1; TRBD1 matches 8 bases. CDR3 length: 11 amino acids. V shed 2 bases and J 14 bases; nucleotides not matched to a gene: 7. The germline CDR1 and CDR2 sequences are GTSNPN and SVGIG (reference sequence). CDR3 bases: TGTGCCTGGAGTCAAGGGGGACAGGTCTTCTTT. Amino acid sequence: CAWSQGGQVFF.

The chain employs TRBV4-1 and TRBJ2-7, with 8 bases matching TRBD1. The V gene end was trimmed by 4 bases and the J gene end by 2 bases; junction bases not matched to a gene: 7. Germline V gene sequence: CDR1 MGHRA, CDR2 YSYEKL. The CDR3 sequence is 15 residues long. The DNA for the CDR3 is TGCGCCAGCAGCCCGGCGACAGGGGCAGCCTACGAGCAGTACTTC. This encodes CASSPATGAAYEQYF.

The CDR3 here is CASQLDRGTGANVLTF. The CDR3 bases are TGTGCCAGCCAGTTAGACAGGGGCACTGGGGCCAACGTCCTGACTTTC. The rearrangement uses TRBV2 and TRBJ2-6; TRBD1 matches 8 bases. Unmatched junction bases numbered 8, after V lost 8 bases and J lost 2 bases. The CDR3 spans 16 residues. Germline V gene data show CDR1 as SNHLY and CDR2 as FYNNEI.

This clone was detected only once. The chain combines TRBV6-1 with TRBJ1-3; tentative D call: TRBD1 (6 bases). CDR3 length: 12 residues. Trimming cost V 5 bases and J 7 bases, with 9 bases left between them. CDR1 and CDR2 (germline): MNHNS, SASEGT. The CDR3 is CASSNRANTIYF. The DNA for the CDR3 is TGTGCCAGCAGTAACAGGGCCAACACCATATATTTT.

This clone has just one count. The chain uses TRBV7-9 and TRBJ1-4, with D hard to call. There are 15 residues in the CDR3. V was clipped by 0 bases and J by 6 bases, with 11 bases between them. Looked up from germline, CDR1 is SEHNR and CDR2 is FQNEAQ (reference sequence). As DNA, the CDR3 is TGTGCCAGCAGCTTAGCTAGAACCGGAGATGAAAAACTGTTTTTT. Encoded protein: CASSLARTGDEKLFF.

The chain is built from TRBV2 and TRBJ2-2; 10 bases agree with TRBD1. Germline V gene lookup returns CDR1 SNHLY and CDR2 FYNNEI. This CDR3 has 17 amino acids. Losses at the gene ends were 5 bases for V and 13 bases for J; bases not matched to a gene: 19. CDR3 DNA: TGTGCCAGCAGTAACCCGAGGACAGGGGGTATTCAAAGGGGGCTGTTTTTT. It translates to CASSNPRTGGIQRGLFF.

The chain is built from TRBV7-2 and TRBJ1-1; the D is unclear. The CDR3 runs 14 residues. Trimming took off 5 bases at V and 10 bases at J, with 20 bases between the two ends. Germline loops: CDR1 SGHTA, CDR2 FQGNSA. The CDR3 loop is CASSRPPHVGGAFF. CDR3 sequence (DNA): TGTGCCAGCAGCCGACCACCCCACGTTGGCGGAGCTTTCTTT.

The chain carries TRBV27 and TRBJ2-5; unclear D gene. The V gene lost 5 bases and the J gene lost 1 base, with 17 bases spanning the gap. Germline V gene lookup returns CDR1 MNHEY and CDR2 SMNVEV (reference sequence). This CDR3 is built from 16 residues. CDR3 protein: CASSPRSRRRQETQYF. CDR3 bases: TGTGCCAGCAGTCCAAGGAGTAGGCGGCGCCAAGAGACCCAGTACTTC.

This chain connects TRBV10-2 to TRBJ1-2, with D possibly being TRBD1 (5 bases). The CDR3 is 15 residues long. Germline CDR1 WSHSY, CDR2 SAAADI. Trimming took 6 bases from V and 0 from J, leaving 14 bases between them. The CDR3 DNA reads TGCGCCAGCAGAAACAGGATCAACACTAACTATGGCTACACCTTC. Amino acids: CASRNRINTNYGYTF.

J is TRBJ1-2 and V is TRBV11-2; D not certain. The CDR3 consists of 13 residues. Trimming took off 3 bases at V and 11 bases at J, with 16 bases between the two ends. Germline lookup yields CDR1 SGHAT and CDR2 FQNNGV. In nucleotides, the CDR3 is TGTGCCAGCAGCTTCGGTCCACCAAGTGAATACACCTTC. This codes for CASSFGPPSEYTF.

V usage is TRBV6-5 and J usage is TRBJ1-5; weak D call: TRBD1 (5 bases). This CDR3 region has 13 residues. CDR1 is MNHEY and CDR2 is SVGAGI in the germline V gene. The V and J ends lost 8 bases and 0 bases respectively, with 8 bases between them. CDR3 bases: TGTGCCAGCGGGGGGGGTAGCAATCAGCCCCAGCATTTT. Its translation: CASGGGSNQPQHF.

The chain carries TRBV6-1 and TRBJ2-7, with D perhaps TRBD2 (5 bases). Trimming pared 3 bases from V and 6 bases from J, leaving 18 bases between. Per the germline V gene, CDR1 is MNHNS and CDR2 is SASEGT. The CDR3 loop spans 15 amino acids. The CDR3 sequence: CASSDSGIIPFEQYF. CDR3 DNA sequence: TGTGCCAGCAGTGACTCCGGGATTATCCCTTTCGAGCAGTACTTC.